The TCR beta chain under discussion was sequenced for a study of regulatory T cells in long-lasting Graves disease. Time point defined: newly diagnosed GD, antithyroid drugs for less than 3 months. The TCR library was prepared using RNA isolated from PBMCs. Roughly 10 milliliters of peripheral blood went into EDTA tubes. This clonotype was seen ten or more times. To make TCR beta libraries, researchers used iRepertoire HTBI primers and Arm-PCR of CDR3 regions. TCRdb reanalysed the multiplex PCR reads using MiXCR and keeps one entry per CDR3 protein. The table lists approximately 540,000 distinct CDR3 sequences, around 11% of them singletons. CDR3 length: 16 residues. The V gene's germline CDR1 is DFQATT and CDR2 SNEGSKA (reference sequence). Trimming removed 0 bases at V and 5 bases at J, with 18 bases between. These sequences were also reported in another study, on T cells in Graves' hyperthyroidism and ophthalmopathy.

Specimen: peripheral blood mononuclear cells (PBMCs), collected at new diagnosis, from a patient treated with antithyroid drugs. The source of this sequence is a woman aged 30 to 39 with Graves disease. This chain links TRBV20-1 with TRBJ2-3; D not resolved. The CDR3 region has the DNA TGCAGTGCTAGAGATTTCACGGGCTATAGGCAAGATACGCAGTATTTT. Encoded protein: CSARDFTGYRQDTQYF.